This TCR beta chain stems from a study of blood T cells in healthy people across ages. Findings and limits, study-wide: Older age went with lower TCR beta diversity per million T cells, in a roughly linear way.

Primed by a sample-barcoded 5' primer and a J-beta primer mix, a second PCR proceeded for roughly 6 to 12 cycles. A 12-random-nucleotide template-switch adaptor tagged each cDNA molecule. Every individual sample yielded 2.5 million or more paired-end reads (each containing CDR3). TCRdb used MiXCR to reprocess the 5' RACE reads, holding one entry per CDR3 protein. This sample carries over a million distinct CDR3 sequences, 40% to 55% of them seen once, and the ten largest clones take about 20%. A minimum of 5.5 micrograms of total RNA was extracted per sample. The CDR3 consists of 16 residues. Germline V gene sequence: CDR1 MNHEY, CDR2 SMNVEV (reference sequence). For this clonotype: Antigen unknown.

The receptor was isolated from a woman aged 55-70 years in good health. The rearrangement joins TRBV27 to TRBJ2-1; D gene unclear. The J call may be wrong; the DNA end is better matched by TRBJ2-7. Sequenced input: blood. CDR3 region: CASRSGRTDPYNEQYF. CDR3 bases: TGTGCCAGCCGTTCCGGGCGGACGGACCCCTACAATGAGCAGTACTTC.